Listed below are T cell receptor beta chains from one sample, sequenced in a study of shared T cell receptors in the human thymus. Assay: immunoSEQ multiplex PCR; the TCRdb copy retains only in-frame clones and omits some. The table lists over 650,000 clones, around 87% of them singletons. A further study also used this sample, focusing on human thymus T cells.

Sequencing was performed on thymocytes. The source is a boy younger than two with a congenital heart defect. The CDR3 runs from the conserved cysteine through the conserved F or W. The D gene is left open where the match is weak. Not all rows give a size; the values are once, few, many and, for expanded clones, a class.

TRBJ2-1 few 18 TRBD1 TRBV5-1 CASSWLNDRVGPYNEQFF TGCGCCAGCAGCTGGCTCAATGACAGGGTGGGTCCCTACAATGAGCAGTTCTTC
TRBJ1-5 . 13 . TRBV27 CASSINSNQPQHF TGTGCCAGCAGTATTAATAGCAATCAGCCCCAGCATTTT
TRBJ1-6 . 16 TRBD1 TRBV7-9 CASSLAIGTGKSPLHF TGTGCCAGCAGCTTGGCAATAGGGACAGGGAAGTCACCCCTCCACTTT
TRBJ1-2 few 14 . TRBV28 CASSPGLGDYGYTF TGTGCCAGCAGCCCAGGGTTAGGGGACTATGGCTACACCTTC
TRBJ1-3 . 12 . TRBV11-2 CASSHRGNTIYF TGTGCCAGCAGCCACAGGGGAAACACCATATATTTT
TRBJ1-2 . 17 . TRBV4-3 CASSQVRLRGGNYGYTF TGCGCCAGCAGCCAGGTCCGATTGCGGGGAGGCAACTATGGCTACACCTTC
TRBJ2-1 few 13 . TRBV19 CASSIAVYNEQFF TGTGCCAGTAGTATAGCAGTTTACAATGAGCAGTTCTTC
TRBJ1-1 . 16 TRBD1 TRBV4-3 CTSGITDRGRCTEAFF TGCACCAGCGGAATTACCGACAGGGGGAGGTGCACTGAAGCTTTCTTT
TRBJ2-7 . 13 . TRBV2 CASRGLLVSEQYF TGTGCCAGCAGGGGGCTCTTGGTTTCCGAGCAGTACTTC
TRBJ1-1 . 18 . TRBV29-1 CSVRRFITRQALGTEAFF TGCAGCGTTCGCCGATTCATCACCCGACAGGCACTGGGCACTGAAGCTTTCTTT
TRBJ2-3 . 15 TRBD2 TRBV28 CASSLIAGGADTQYF TGTGCCAGCAGTCTAATAGCGGGGGGGGCAGATACGCAGTATTTT
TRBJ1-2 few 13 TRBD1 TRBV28 CASSLGQVYGYTF TGTGCCAGCAGTTTGGGACAGGTCTATGGCTACACCTTC
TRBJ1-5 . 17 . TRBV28 CASNRNTGQHSNQPQHF TGTGCCAGCAACAGAAATACCGGACAACATAGCAATCAGCCCCAGCATTTT
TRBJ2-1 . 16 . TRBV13 CASSLIGRGNYNEQFF TGTGCCAGCAGCTTAATTGGCCGGGGAAACTACAATGAGCAGTTCTTC
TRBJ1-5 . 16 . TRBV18 CASSPEGGLSNQPQHF TGTGCCAGCTCACCTGAGGGCGGGTTAAGCAATCAGCCCCAGCATTTT
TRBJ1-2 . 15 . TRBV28 CASRGSGLEDYGYTF TGTGCCAGCAGGGGATCAGGGTTAGAGGACTATGGCTACACCTTC
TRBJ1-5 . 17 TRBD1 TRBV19 CASSRFRDRGHGQPQHF TGTGCCAGTAGCAGGTTTAGGGACAGGGGGCATGGTCAGCCCCAGCATTTT
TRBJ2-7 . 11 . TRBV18 CASSPAGEQYF TGTGCCAGCTCACCAGCGGGAGAGCAGTACTTC
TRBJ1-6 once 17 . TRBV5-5 CASSAFIEGSYNSPLHF TGTGCCAGCAGCGCGTTTATAGAGGGCTCCTATAATTCCCCCCTCCACTTT
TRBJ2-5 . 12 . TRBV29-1 CILGGGVETQYF TGCATCCTAGGAGGGGGGGTCGAGACCCAGTACTTC
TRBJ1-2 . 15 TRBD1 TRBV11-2 CASSPDDRVNYGYTF TGTGCCAGCAGCCCAGATGACAGGGTAAACTATGGCTACACCTTC
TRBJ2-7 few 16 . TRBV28 CASSSPSTRGPYEQYF TGTGCCAGCAGTTCGCCCTCAACCAGAGGTCCCTACGAGCAGTACTTC
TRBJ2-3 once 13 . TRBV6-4 CASICCEPDTQYF TGTGCCAGCATTTGTTGCGAGCCAGATACGCAGTATTTT
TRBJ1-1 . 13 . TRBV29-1 CSVEIRSGTEAFF TGCAGCGTTGAAATTAGGAGTGGGACTGAAGCTTTCTTT
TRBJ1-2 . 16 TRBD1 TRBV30 CAWREPTGGPNYGYTF TGTGCCTGGAGAGAACCGACAGGGGGCCCTAACTATGGCTACACCTTC
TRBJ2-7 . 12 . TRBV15 CATSRASHEQYF TGTGCCACCAGCAGAGCCAGTCACGAGCAGTACTTC
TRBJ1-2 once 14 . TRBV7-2 CASRADSENYGYTF TGTGCCAGCAGGGCGGACAGCGAGAACTATGGCTACACCTTC
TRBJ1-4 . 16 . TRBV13 CASKEGNPEENEKLFF TGTGCCAGCAAAGAGGGCAACCCCGAGGAAAATGAAAAACTGTTTTTT
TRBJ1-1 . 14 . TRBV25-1 CASSVRGAHTEAFF TGTGCCAGCAGTGTGCGGGGGGCTCACACTGAAGCTTTCTTT
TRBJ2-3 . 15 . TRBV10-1 CASSEGGTSTDTQYF TGCGCCAGCAGTGAGGGGGGGACTAGCACAGATACGCAGTATTTT
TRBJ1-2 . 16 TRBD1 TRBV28 CASRGVRDRSRPGYTF TGTGCCAGCAGGGGTGTCCGGGACAGGTCGAGACCTGGCTACACCTTC
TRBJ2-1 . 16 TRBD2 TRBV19 CASMVSSGGPNNEQFF TGTGCCAGTATGGTTTCCTCGGGGGGGCCCAACAATGAGCAGTTCTTC
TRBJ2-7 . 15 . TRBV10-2 CASSIRVQISYEQYF TGCGCCAGCAGTATCCGGGTCCAGATCTCCTACGAGCAGTACTTC
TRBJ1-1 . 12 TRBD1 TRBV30 CAWDRETTEAFF TGTGCCTGGGACAGGGAGACCACTGAAGCTTTCTTT
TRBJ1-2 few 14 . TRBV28 CASSSAGPNYGYTF TGTGCCAGCAGCTCGGCAGGGCCCAACTATGGCTACACCTTC
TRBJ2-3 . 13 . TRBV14 CASRRDGTDTQYF TGTGCCAGCAGACGCGATGGCACAGATACGCAGTATTTT
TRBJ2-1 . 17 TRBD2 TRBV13 CATTLAGGTPPRGEQFF TGTGCCACCACCCTAGCGGGAGGAACCCCCCCCCGCGGTGAGCAGTTCTTC
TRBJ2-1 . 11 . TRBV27 CASSQENEQFF TGTGCCAGCAGTCAAGAGAATGAGCAGTTCTTC
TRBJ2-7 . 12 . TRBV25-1 CASSKYGYEQYF TGTGCCAGCAGTAAATACGGGTACGAGCAGTACTTC
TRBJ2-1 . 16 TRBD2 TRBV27 CASSSRLAASYNEQFF TGTGCCAGCAGTTCCCGCCTAGCGGCCTCCTACAATGAGCAGTTCTTC